The T cell receptor beta chain described here comes from a study of blood T cell repertoires in COVID-19. As handled by the study authors: It was from reference gene primer amplification that nucleated cell counts were estimated. Using immunoSEQ multiplex PCR, the repertoire was profiled, and TCRdb retains in-frame clones only, with some absent. The V and J calls and the clone size are those of that table, but D and trimming were determined from the DNA. The sample carries 120,000 to 150,000 clones, roughly 80% recorded once. Trimming stripped 4 bases from V and 9 bases from J, with 11 bases between. Germline loops: CDR1 DFQATT, CDR2 SNEGSKA (reference sequence). CDR3 length: 11 residues.

V usage is TRBV20-1 and J usage is TRBJ2-3; D possibly corresponds to TRBD1 (7 bases). The sequenced material came from peripheral blood. The source of this sequence is a human donor in a cohort sampled during active COVID-19. The CDR3 DNA sequence: TGCAGTGCTAAGGGGGCGGGAACGCAGTATTTT. Translated, it gives CSAKGAGTQYF.